The T cell receptor beta chain under discussion was sequenced for a study of T cell clones after liver transplantation. Findings and caveats of the study: Low donor cell numbers restricted donor-reactive repertoire measurement in a couple of subjects.

This CDR3 has 17 amino acids. Repertoires were generated with immunoSEQ multiplex PCR, while TCRdb's copy carries only in-frame clones and drops some. Counted here are 8,500 to 10,000 clones, 70% to 85% occurring once; the ten biggest clones make up 50% to 65%. As to this clone: Its antigen remains unknown.

This sequence joins TRBV12-2 and TRBJ1-5; TRBD1, the D gene given by the table, was not confirmed from the DNA. TRBV12-2 is described as a pseudogene. The receptor comes from a human patient who received a liver transplant. Some T cells may have come from the graft donor. The sample in question was CD8+ T cells from blood, obtained at the 22-month timepoint. The CDR3 sequence: CASRLDDRQNSNQPQHF. The CDR3, as DNA: TGTGCAAGTCGCTTAGACGATAGACAGAATAGCAATCAGCCCCAGCATTTT.